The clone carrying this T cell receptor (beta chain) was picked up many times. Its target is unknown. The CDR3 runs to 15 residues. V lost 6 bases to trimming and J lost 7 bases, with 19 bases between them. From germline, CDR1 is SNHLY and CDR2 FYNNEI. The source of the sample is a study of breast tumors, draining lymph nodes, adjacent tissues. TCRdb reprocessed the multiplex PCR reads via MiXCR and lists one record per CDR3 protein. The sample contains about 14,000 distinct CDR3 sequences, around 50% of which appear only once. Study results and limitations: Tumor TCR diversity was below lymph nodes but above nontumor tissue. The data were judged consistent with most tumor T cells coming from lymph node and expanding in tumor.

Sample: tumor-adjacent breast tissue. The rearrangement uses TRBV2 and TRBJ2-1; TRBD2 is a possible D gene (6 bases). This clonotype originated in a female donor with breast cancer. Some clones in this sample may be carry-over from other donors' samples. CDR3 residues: CASRRNPSGQNEQFF. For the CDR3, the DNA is TGTGCCAGCAGGAGGAATCCGAGCGGGCAGAATGAGCAGTTCTTC.